This T cell receptor beta chain was sequenced during a study of Ad26.COV2.S vaccination and SARS-CoV-2 variants. Treatment denoted: about 20 received Ad26.COV2.S at low or high dose, single or two shots; several received placebo; per-sample allocation not given. The study sampled participants on day 63 after the first vaccine or placebo injection. The donor's status was that of an adult aged 18-55 years in Boston. Assay: immunoSEQ multiplex PCR; the TCRdb copy retains only in-frame clones and omits some. The sample yields more than 300,000 clones, 86% seen once. About this clone: What it recognizes is unknown.

Overall study findings and caveats: Compared with placebo recipients, vaccine recipients had higher spike-specific TCR breadth. Vaccinees and placebo recipients showed similar non-spike TCR breadth.

The sample was peripheral blood, taken in a trial of Ad26.COV2.S vaccine versus placebo. This receptor was identified in a person aged 18-65 years who received the Ad26.COV2.S COVID-19 vaccine or a placebo.

CDR3 protein: CATNGNGHEQFF. The DNA for the CDR3 is TGTGCCACGAATGGCAATGGCCATGAGCAGTTCTTC. The chain uses TRBV10-3 and TRBJ2-1; no clear D gene. Trimming removed 10 bases from V and 8 bases from J, with 15 bases in between. The CDR3 extends over 12 amino acids. The germline gives CDR1 ENHRY, CDR2 SYGVKD.